This T cell receptor beta chain stems from a study of multiple sclerosis patients with progressive multifocal leukoencephalopathy. V lost 4 bases and J lost 5; bases outside the gene matches: 11. The CDR3 contains 15 residues. CDR1 and CDR2 from the germline V gene are SNHLY and FYNNEI. Time point: before natalizumab initiation. Each PCR contained spiked synthetic TR CDR3 controls spanning every V-J pairing. Data came from immunoSEQ multiplex PCR; TCRdb stores just in-frame clones and leaves some out. The table records around 28,000 clones, 88% of them present only once. The TCR comes from a human donor with multiple sclerosis. V and J are TRBV2 and TRBJ2-7, with TRBD1 matching 7 bases. The sample was PBMCs. CDR3 residues: CASSVQTGWFHEQYF. The DNA of the CDR3 is TGTGCCAGCAGTGTCCAGACAGGGTGGTTCCACGAGCAGTACTTC.